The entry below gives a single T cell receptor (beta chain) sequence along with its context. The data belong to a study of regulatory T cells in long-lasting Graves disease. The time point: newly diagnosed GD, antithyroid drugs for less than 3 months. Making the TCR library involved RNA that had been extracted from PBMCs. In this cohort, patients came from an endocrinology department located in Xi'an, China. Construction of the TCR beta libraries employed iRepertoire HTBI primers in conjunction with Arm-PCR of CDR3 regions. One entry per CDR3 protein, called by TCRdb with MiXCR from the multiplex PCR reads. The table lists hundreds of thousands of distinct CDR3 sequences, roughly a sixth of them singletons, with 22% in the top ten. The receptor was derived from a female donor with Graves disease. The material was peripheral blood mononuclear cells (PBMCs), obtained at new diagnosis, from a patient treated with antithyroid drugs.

CDR3 loop: CASSTLGQGPYEQYF. The CDR3 DNA reads TGTGCCAGCAGCACCCTAGGGCAGGGGCCCTACGAGCAGTACTTC. J is TRBJ2-7 and V is TRBV7-8; tentative D call: TRBD1 (6 bases). The V end lost 5 bases, the J end lost 2 bases, and 16 bases lay between the germline ends. This CDR3 contains 15 residues. Germline assignment: CDR1 SGHVS and CDR2 FQNEAQ.